These 12 T cell receptor beta chains originate from one sample sequenced in a study of CD8 T cells in Susac syndrome. RNA totalling about 0.45 to 1 ug underwent reverse transcription with random hexamers. TCRdb reprocessed the immunoSEQ multiplex PCR reads via MiXCR and lists one record per CDR3 protein. The profile shows tens of thousands of distinct CDR3 sequences, 91% of them singletons. Source material: CD8+ T cells from PBMCs. The receptors were sampled from a human donor with multiple sclerosis.

This chain links TRBV13 with TRBJ2-7; the match to TRBD1 covers 7 bases. This CDR3 contains 16 residues. V shed 5 bases and J 0 bases; nucleotides not matched to a gene: 10. CDR1 is PRHDT, CDR2 FYEKMQ, per germline (reference sequence). The CDR3: CASSNRQGSLSYEQYF. Written as DNA, the CDR3 is TGTGCCAGCAGCAACCGACAGGGTTCGCTCTCCTACGAGCAGTACTTC.

The chain is built from TRBV20-1 and TRBJ2-5; D remains ambiguous. The CDR3 is 13 residues long. Germline CDR1 DFQATT, CDR2 SNEGSKA (reference sequence). Trimming pared 3 bases from V and 10 bases from J, leaving 18 bases between. CDR3 region: CSASPPLRFDQYF. The CDR3 coding sequence is TGCAGTGCTAGCCCCCCACTTAGGTTTGACCAGTACTTC.

This chain links TRBV21-1 with TRBJ2-1; TRBD2, the table's D call, lacks a check against the DNA. TRBV21-1 constitutes a pseudogene. This CDR3 spans 17 amino acids. The CDR3 protein is CASSKGAGAHSYNEQFF. The CDR3 region has the DNA TGTGCCAGCAGCAAAGGAGCGGGAGCGCACTCCTACAATGAGCAGTTCTTC.

The rearrangement uses TRBV4-3 and TRBJ2-1; D uncertain. The CDR3 has 13 amino acids. From germline, CDR1 is LGHNA and CDR2 YSLEER. The ends were cut back, 3 bases at V and 10 bases at J, with 13 bases in the middle. The CDR3, as DNA: TGCGCCAGCAGCCACCCTTGGAGCTCCGAGCAGTTCTTC. Encoded protein: CASSHPWSSEQFF.

The chain couples TRBV29-1 to TRBJ2-7; 10 nucleotides match TRBD1. CDR3 size: 16 residues. Germline V CDR1 and CDR2: SQVTM, ANQGSEA. After removal of 0 bases from V and 5 bases from J, the junction contained 10 bases not matched to a gene. CDR3 loop: CSVEEGGQGSSNEQYF. Written as DNA, the CDR3 is TGCAGCGTTGAAGAGGGGGGACAGGGGTCTTCCAACGAGCAGTACTTC.

The rearrangement uses TRBV4-1 and TRBJ1-1; D gene ambiguous. CDR3 size: 15 residues. Germline V gives CDR1 MGHRA, CDR2 YSYEKL. Between the trimmed V and J ends, which lost 3 bases and 1 base, there was a span of 12 bases. The CDR3 is CASSQPLSWNTEAFF. The CDR3 DNA reads as TGCGCCAGCAGCCAGCCGCTGTCCTGGAACACTGAAGCTTTCTTT.

This chain joins TRBV6-5 and TRBJ1-4; TRBD1 aligns across 8 bases. V lost 6 bases, J lost 7 bases, and 10 bases stayed unmatched. The CDR3 is 15 residues long. The germline CDR1 and CDR2 sequences are MNHEY and SVGAGI. CDR3 residues: CASSEKQGELEKLFF. In nucleotides, the CDR3 is TGTGCCAGCAGCGAAAAACAGGGGGAACTTGAAAAACTGTTTTTT.

The chain links TRBV12-3 or TRBV12-4 to TRBJ2-3, with 13 bases identical to TRBD2. This CDR3 is 16 amino acids long. Unmatched junction bases numbered 5, after V lost 1 base and J lost 7 bases. The CDR3, as DNA: TGTGCCAGCAGTTTAGGGACTAGCGGGAGTTGGAATACGCAGTATTTT. Protein sequence: CASSLGTSGSWNTQYF.

V gene TRBV11-2 combines with J gene TRBJ2-7; 9 nucleotides match TRBD2. The CDR3 extends over 17 amino acids. After removal of 1 base from V and 3 bases from J, the junction contained 10 bases not matched to a gene. CDR1 and CDR2 from the germline V gene are SGHAT and FQNNGV. Here the CDR3 reads CASSLGGSGTSFYEQYF. DNA of the CDR3: TGTGCCAGCAGCTTAGGGGGGAGCGGGACTAGCTTCTACGAGCAGTACTTC. The whole variable domain, remainder taken from reference TRBV11-2 and TRBJ2-7, is EAGVAQSPRYKIIEKRQSVAFWCNPISGHATLYWYQQILGQGPKLLIQFQNNGVVDDSQLPKDRFSAERLKGVDSTLKIQPAKLEDSAVYLCASSLGGSGTSFYEQYFGPGTRLTVT.

J is TRBJ1-2 and V is TRBV2; 9 bases align to TRBD1. Looked up from germline, CDR1 is SNHLY and CDR2 is FYNNEI. The CDR3 runs 13 residues. The V gene end was trimmed by 5 bases and the J gene end by 8 bases; junction bases not matched to a gene: 6. The CDR3 nucleotides read TGTGCCAGCAGTATGGGACAGGGAGACGGCTACACCTTC. Protein: CASSMGQGDGYTF.

V gene TRBV6-2 or TRBV6-3 combines with J gene TRBJ1-1; D gene unclear. In germline, CDR1 is MNHEY, CDR2 SVGEGT. V lost 2 bases and J 3 bases, leaving 19 bases between the germline ends. The CDR3 length is 17 residues. The CDR3 DNA sequence: TGTGCCAGCAGTTACGGCGTAACATCGGGATGGGACACTGAAGCTTTCTTT. Amino acids: CASSYGVTSGWDTEAFF.

The V gene is TRBV4-1, the J gene TRBJ2-7; the match to TRBD2 covers 7 bases. This CDR3 is 17 amino acids long. V was clipped by 1 base and J by 1 base; unmatched bases: 10. In germline, CDR1 is MGHRA, CDR2 YSYEKL. CDR3 in amino acids: CASSQVSGRGLSYEQYF. The CDR3 nucleotides are TGCGCCAGCAGCCAAGTCTCTGGGAGGGGCCTTTCCTACGAGCAGTACTTC.